Presented here are 16 T cell receptor beta chains from one specimen sequenced in a study of CD8+ T cells in alopecia areata. Reverse transcribed after extraction, RNA yielded cDNA as the sequencing template. TCRdb's table, derived via immunoSEQ multiplex PCR, lists solely in-frame clones and lacks some. In the table there are about 130,000 clones, around three fifths of which are singletons. Specimen: CD4+ T cells sorted from blood, collected at week 0. The receptors come from a human donor with alopecia areata.

CDR3 DNA: TGTGCCAGCAGCCGCACTCAATTTACAGGGAACACTGAAGCTTTCTTT. This encodes CASSRTQFTGNTEAFF. The chain couples TRBV13 to TRBJ1-1; D may be TRBD1 (5 bases). The CDR3 is 16 residues long. The V and J ends lost 5 bases and 1 base respectively, with 17 bases between them. CDR1 and CDR2 from the germline V gene are PRHDT and FYEKMQ (reference sequence). Using reference TRBV13 and TRBJ1-1 for the parts outside the CDR3, the full variable domain is AAGVIQSPRHLIKEKRETATLKCYPIPRHDTVYWYQQGPGQDPQFLISFYEKMQSDKGSIPDRFSAQQFSDYHSELNMSSLELGDSALYFCASSRTQFTGNTEAFFGQGTRLTVV.

This sequence joins TRBV7-7 and TRBJ2-5; 10 bases agree with TRBD2. CDR1 is SSHAT and CDR2 is FNYEAQ in the germline V gene (reference sequence). CDR3 length equals 15 residues. Germline trimming cut 4 bases from V and 2 bases from J; bases unmatched to any gene: 4. In nucleotides, the CDR3 is TGTGCCAGCAGCTCGACTAGCGGGCAACAAGAGACCCAGTACTTC. Encoded protein: CASSSTSGQQETQYF. Supplemented by reference TRBV7-7 and TRBJ2-5, the full variable domain reads GAGVSQSPRYKVTKRGQDVTLRCDPISSHATLYWYQQALGQGPEFLTYFNYEAQPDKSGLPSDRFSAERPEGSISTLTIQRTEQRDSAMYRCASSSTSGQQETQYFGPGTRLLVL.

The rearrangement joins TRBV6-5 to TRBJ2-4, with a tentative D call TRBD1 (6 bases). Trimming cost V 5 bases and J 6 bases, with 14 bases left between them. The CDR3 covers 14 residues. Germline V lookup: CDR1 MNHEY, CDR2 SVGAGI. As DNA, the CDR3 is TGTGCCAGCAGTACCACAGGGTCCGGAAACATTCAGTACTTC. Translating it yields CASSTTGSGNIQYF.

The rearrangement links TRBV6-5 to TRBJ1-2; D is unclear. The V end was cut by 4 bases, the J end by 8 bases, with 14 bases between. The germline V gene encodes CDR1 MNHEY and CDR2 SVGAGI. This CDR3 contains 13 residues. As DNA, the CDR3 is TGTGCCAGCAGTTCGAGTACCTCCCGCGGCTACACCTTC. Its protein is CASSSSTSRGYTF.

This chain uses TRBV13 with TRBJ2-5; no definite D call. The V and J ends lost 3 bases and 2 bases respectively, with 13 bases between them. Germline loops: CDR1 PRHDT, CDR2 FYEKMQ (reference sequence). This CDR3 region has 15 residues. The CDR3 DNA reads TGTGCCAGCAGCTTGGGAAGGGAACAACAAGAGACCCAGTACTTC. Residues: CASSLGREQQETQYF.

The chain is built from TRBV4-3 and TRBJ2-5; D is undetermined. Germline V gene data show CDR1 as LGHNA and CDR2 as YSLEER. V dropped 1 base and J dropped 5 bases, with 11 bases sitting between them. This CDR3 has 14 amino acids. CDR3 nucleotide sequence: TGCGCCAGCAGCCAAGGCTTAGTCTCGGAGACCCAGTACTTC. This codes for CASSQGLVSETQYF.

The chain links TRBV2 to TRBJ2-5; tentative D call: TRBD2 (5 bases). CDR3 length: 15 residues. The germline gives CDR1 SNHLY, CDR2 FYNNEI. V was clipped by 3 bases and J by 4 bases, with 15 bases between them. The CDR3 region has the DNA TGTGCCAGCAGTGATATCGGGGTTAGGGTAGAGACCCAGTACTTC. This codes for CASSDIGVRVETQYF.

The rearrangement uses TRBV5-4 and TRBJ2-7; D remains ambiguous. Trimming stripped 1 base from V and 5 bases from J, with 16 bases between. The CDR3 has 15 residues. Germline CDR1 and CDR2: SGHNT and YYREEE (reference sequence). The CDR3 sequence: CASSLRTSYEDEQYF. Written as DNA, the CDR3 is TGTGCCAGCAGCTTGCGCACGAGCTATGAGGACGAGCAGTACTTC.

The chain recombines TRBV28 with TRBJ2-7, with TRBD1 as a possible D gene (6 bases). V was pared by 5 bases and J by 4 bases, with 15 bases between. The germline CDR1 and CDR2 sequences are MDHEN and SYDVKM. CDR3 size: 14 residues. The CDR3 DNA reads as TGTGCCAGCAGTACCCCTGGGACACTATACGAGCAGTACTTC. Protein sequence: CASSTPGTLYEQYF.

The chain uses TRBV11-2 and TRBJ2-7; 12 positions agree with TRBD1. This CDR3 comprises 14 residues. The germline V gene encodes CDR1 SGHAT and CDR2 FQNNGV. With 3 bases clipped from V and 13 bases from J, the junction kept 10 bases outside the gene matches. CDR3 region: CASSLGPGQGAEYF. Written as DNA, the CDR3 is TGTGCCAGCAGCTTGGGACCGGGACAGGGGGCGGAATACTTC. The whole variable domain, remainder taken from reference TRBV11-2 and TRBJ2-7, is EAGVAQSPRYKIIEKRQSVAFWCNPISGHATLYWYQQILGQGPKLLIQFQNNGVVDDSQLPKDRFSAERLKGVDSTLKIQPAKLEDSAVYLCASSLGPGQGAEYFGPGTRLTVT.

This chain uses TRBV21-1 with TRBJ2-3; the D call in the table, TRBD2, was not verified against the DNA. TRBV21-1 has pseudogene status. The CDR3 has 17 residues. The CDR3 reads CASHGLSRERFADTQYF. CDR3 in DNA: TGTGCCAGCCACGGTCTTTCGCGGGAGAGATTTGCAGATACGCAGTATTTT.

The chain carries TRBV5-1 and TRBJ1-1; D gene ambiguous. The CDR3 length is 14 residues. The V gene lost 4 bases and the J gene lost 2 bases, with 12 bases spanning the gap. The germline gives CDR1 SGHRS, CDR2 YFSETQ. The CDR3: CASSLGRPNTEAFF. The CDR3, as DNA: TGCGCCAGCAGCCTCGGACGGCCAAACACTGAAGCTTTCTTT.

J is TRBJ2-4 and V is TRBV5-1, with 7 bases aligning to TRBD2. The trim removed 1 base at V and 9 bases at J, leaving 7 bases unmatched. CDR1 SGHRS and CDR2 YFSETQ come from the germline V gene. This CDR3 is 14 amino acids long. CDR3 protein: CASSLSLREPIQYF. The CDR3 nucleotides read TGCGCCAGCAGCTTGTCCCTGCGGGAGCCCATTCAGTACTTC.

The CDR3 protein is CASSPQKANEKLFF. CDR3 DNA: TGTGCCAGCAGCCCACAGAAGGCTAATGAAAAACTGTTTTTT. The chain is built from TRBV6-1 and TRBJ1-4; the D is unclear. Germline V gives CDR1 MNHNS, CDR2 SASEGT. The CDR3 runs 14 residues. V gave up 6 bases and J gave up 3 bases, with 11 bases separating them.

Here the CDR3 DNA reads TGTGCCAGCAGCTTAATGGGCTCCCCGTCCGGGGAGCAGTACTTC. As protein: CASSLMGSPSGEQYF. The J gene is TRBJ2-7, the V gene TRBV7-9; D remains ambiguous. The V gene lost 2 bases and the J gene lost 7 bases, with 18 bases spanning the gap. The CDR3 runs to 15 residues. Germline V gene lookup returns CDR1 SEHNR and CDR2 FQNEAQ (reference sequence).

The V and J genes are TRBV28 and TRBJ2-1; 10 positions match TRBD2. CDR1 MDHEN and CDR2 SYDVKM come from the germline V gene. The CDR3 length is 16 residues. With 3 bases clipped from V and 5 bases from J, the junction kept 7 bases outside the gene matches. CDR3 sequence (DNA): TGTGCCAGCAGTTTTAATCTAGCGGGAGCAGACAATGAGCAGTTCTTC. Amino acid sequence: CASSFNLAGADNEQFF.